The source of this TCR beta chain is a study of blood T cell repertoires in COVID-19. Libraries were prepared by immunoSEQ multiplex PCR; TCRdb keeps only in-frame clonotypes and omits some of them. The table shows approximately 85,000 clones, with around four fifths occurring only once. The trim removed 11 bases at V and 2 bases at J, leaving 8 bases unmatched. Germline V gene lookup returns CDR1 WSHSY and CDR2 SAAADI. The CDR3 covers 14 residues. The V gene is TRBV10-2, the J gene TRBJ2-2, with 7 bases that match TRBD2. What was sequenced was peripheral blood. The source of this sequence is a woman in her 70s with active or convalescent COVID-19. DNA for the CDR3: TGCGCCGGAAAAGCGGGGACCAACACCGGGGAGCTGTTTTTT. This sequence encodes CAGKAGTNTGELFF.